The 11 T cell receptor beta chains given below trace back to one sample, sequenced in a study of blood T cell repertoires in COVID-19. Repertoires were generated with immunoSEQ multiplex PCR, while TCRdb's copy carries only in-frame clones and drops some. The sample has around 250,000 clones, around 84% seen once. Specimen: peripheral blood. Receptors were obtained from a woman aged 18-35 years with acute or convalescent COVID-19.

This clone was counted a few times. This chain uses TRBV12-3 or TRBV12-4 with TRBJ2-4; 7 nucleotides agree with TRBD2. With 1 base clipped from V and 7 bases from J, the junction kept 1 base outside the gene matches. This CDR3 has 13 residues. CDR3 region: CASSLGGGNIQYF. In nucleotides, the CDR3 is TGTGCCAGCAGTTTAGGGGGAGGGAACATTCAGTACTTC.

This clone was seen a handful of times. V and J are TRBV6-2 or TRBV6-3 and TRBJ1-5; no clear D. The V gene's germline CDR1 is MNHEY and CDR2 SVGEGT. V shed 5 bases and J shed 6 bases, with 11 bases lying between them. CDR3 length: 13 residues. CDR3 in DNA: TGTGCCAGCAGTCTGGGAGACGTTCAGCCCCAGCATTTT. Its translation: CASSLGDVQPQHF.

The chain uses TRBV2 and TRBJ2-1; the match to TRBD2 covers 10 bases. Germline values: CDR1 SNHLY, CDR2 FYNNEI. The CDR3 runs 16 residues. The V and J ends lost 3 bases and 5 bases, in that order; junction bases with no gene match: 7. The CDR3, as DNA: TGTGCCAGCAGTGATCCCCTAGCGGGAGAACACAATGAGCAGTTCTTC. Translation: CASSDPLAGEHNEQFF.

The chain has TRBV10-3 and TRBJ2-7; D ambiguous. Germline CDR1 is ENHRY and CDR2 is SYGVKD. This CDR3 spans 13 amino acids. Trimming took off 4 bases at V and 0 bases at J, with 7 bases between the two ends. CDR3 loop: CAISGASSYEQYF. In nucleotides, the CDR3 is TGTGCCATCAGTGGCGCTAGCTCCTACGAGCAGTACTTC.

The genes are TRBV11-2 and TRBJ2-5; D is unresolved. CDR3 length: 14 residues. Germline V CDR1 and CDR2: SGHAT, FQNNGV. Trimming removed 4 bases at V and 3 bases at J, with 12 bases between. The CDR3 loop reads CASSSLRRKETQYF. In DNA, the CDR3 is TGTGCCAGCAGCTCACTAAGAAGAAAAGAGACCCAGTACTTC.

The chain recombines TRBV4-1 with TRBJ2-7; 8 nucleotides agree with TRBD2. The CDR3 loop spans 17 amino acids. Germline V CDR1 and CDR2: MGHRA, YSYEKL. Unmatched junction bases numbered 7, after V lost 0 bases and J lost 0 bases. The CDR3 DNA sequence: TGCGCCAGCAGCCAAGAAGGCCTAGCGGGTCTCTCCTACGAGCAGTACTTC. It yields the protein CASSQEGLAGLSYEQYF.

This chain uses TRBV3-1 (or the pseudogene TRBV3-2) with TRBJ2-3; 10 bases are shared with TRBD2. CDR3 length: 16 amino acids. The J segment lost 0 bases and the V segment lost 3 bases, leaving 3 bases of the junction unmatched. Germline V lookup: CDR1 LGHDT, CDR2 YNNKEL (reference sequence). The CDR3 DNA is TGTGCCAGCAGCCACACACTAGCGGGGAGCACAGATACGCAGTATTTT. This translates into CASSHTLAGSTDTQYF.

CDR3 nucleotide sequence: TGTGCCAGCAGTGGAATAACAGGCGCCTATCCTAATTCACCCCTCCACTTT. Protein product: CASSGITGAYPNSPLHF. V gene TRBV28 combines with J gene TRBJ1-6, with D possibly matching TRBD1 (5 bases). This CDR3 has 17 residues. Germline lookup yields CDR1 MDHEN and CDR2 SYDVKM. V was clipped by 5 bases and J by 6 bases, with 20 bases between them.

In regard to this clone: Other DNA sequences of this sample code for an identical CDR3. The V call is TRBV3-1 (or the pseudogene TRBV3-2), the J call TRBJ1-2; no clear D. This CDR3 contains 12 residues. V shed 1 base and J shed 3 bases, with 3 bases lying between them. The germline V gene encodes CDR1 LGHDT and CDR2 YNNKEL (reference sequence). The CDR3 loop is CASSQAYYGYTF. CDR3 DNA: TGTGCCAGCAGCCAAGCCTACTATGGCTACACCTTC.

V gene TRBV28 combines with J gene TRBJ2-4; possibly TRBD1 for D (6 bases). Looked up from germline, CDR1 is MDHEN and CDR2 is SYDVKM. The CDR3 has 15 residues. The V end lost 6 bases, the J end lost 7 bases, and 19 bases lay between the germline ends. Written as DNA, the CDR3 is TGTGCCAGCAGCTCCGCGGACAGTCTCGGTAACATTCAGTACTTC. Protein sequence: CASSSADSLGNIQYF.

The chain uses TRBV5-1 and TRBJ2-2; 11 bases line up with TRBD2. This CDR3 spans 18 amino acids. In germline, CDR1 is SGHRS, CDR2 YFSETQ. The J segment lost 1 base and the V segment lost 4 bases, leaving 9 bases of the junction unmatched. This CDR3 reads CASSLRPGLAENTGELFF. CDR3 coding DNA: TGCGCCAGCAGCCTAAGACCGGGACTAGCGGAGAACACCGGGGAGCTGTTTTTT.